The present T cell receptor beta chain was sequenced within a study of blood T cell repertoires in COVID-19. Background on the study: From the United States, Italy and Spain came samples of acute and convalescent COVID-19. PBMCs, B-cell-depleted T cells, or T cells provided the cDNA or gDNA that made up the material.

This CDR3 comprises 18 residues. V shed 3 bases and J shed 4 bases, with 23 bases lying between them. Germline V gives CDR1 MGHRA, CDR2 YSYEKL. In the original analysis: From reference gene primer amplification, estimates of nucleated cell counts were derived. TCRdb keeps only in-frame clones here, not all; method: immunoSEQ multiplex PCR. The V and J calls and clone size come from that table; D and trimming were worked out from the DNA. Of about 59,000 clones listed, approximately 82% are singletons. The clonotype was recovered from a man older than 75 with acute or convalescent COVID-19. The chain links TRBV4-1 to TRBJ2-3, with D tentatively TRBD2 (6 bases). The sample was peripheral blood. Here the CDR3 DNA reads TGCGCCAGCAGCCAGGTCTGGGATAGCGGATGGGGCGCAGATACGCAGTATTTT. Protein product: CASSQVWDSGWGADTQYF.